A single sample is the source of the 13 T cell receptor beta chains below, sequenced in a study of blood T cells in healthy people across ages (dated by TCRdb to between 2014 and 2017). Libraries were constructed by 5' RACE. The listed sequencing device is Illumina HiSeq 2500. The second PCR ran for about 6 to 11 cycles and used a J-beta primer mix along with a sample-barcoded 5' primer. The public reads were reprocessed in TCRdb via fastp at Q25 and MiXCR, keeping in-frame beta chains. Identical CDR3 proteins give one entry, which carries the most common genes and DNA. The sample table lists some 1,000,000 distinct CDR3 sequences, less than 25% of them with a count of one. Together, the top ten hold 0.75% of the sample. These same records also appear under a second study, on T cells of mothers and their children.

The sample was blood. Receptors were obtained from a girl aged 2 to 9 in good health.

This rearrangement joins TRBV6-6 to TRBJ1-1; TRBD1 might be the D (5 bases). Trimming removed 1 base from V and 6 bases from J, with 9 bases in between. The CDR3 sequence is 13 residues long. Germline CDR1 MNHNY, CDR2 SVGAGI (reference sequence). CDR3 DNA: TGTGCCAGCAGTTACTTGACAGCCGCTGAAGCTTTCTTT. Translating gives CASSYLTAAEAFF.

This chain connects TRBV2 to TRBJ2-1, with a tentative D call TRBD2 (5 bases). Germline lookup yields CDR1 SNHLY and CDR2 FYNNEI. The V end was cut by 6 bases, the J end by 0 bases, with 12 bases between. The CDR3 totals 15 residues. The CDR3, as DNA: TGTGCCAGCAGACAGAGAGGGCACTCCTACAATGAGCAGTTCTTC. Its protein is CASRQRGHSYNEQFF.

V gene TRBV30 combines with J gene TRBJ1-5; D not certain. The germline V gene has CDR1 GTSNPN and CDR2 SVGIG (reference sequence). The CDR3 loop spans 14 amino acids. V was trimmed by 1 base and J by 3 bases, leaving 10 bases between them. The DNA for the CDR3 is TGTGCCTGGAGTGCCCTCTATGACAATCAGCCCCAGCATTTT. As protein: CAWSALYDNQPQHF.

J is TRBJ2-5 and V is TRBV7-2; perhaps TRBD2 as D (5 bases). The DNA end is more similar to TRBJ2-7, so the J call may be wrong. CDR1 and CDR2 (germline): SGHTA, FQGNSA. This CDR3 comprises 15 residues. In DNA, the CDR3 is TGTGCCAGCAGCTTAAAGTCCGCGGGCGCCTACGAGCAGTACTTC. This gives the protein CASSLKSAGAYEQYF.

A few counts support this clonotype. The chain couples TRBV12-3 or TRBV12-4 to TRBJ1-2, with D tentatively TRBD1 (5 bases). The CDR3 runs to 12 residues. V gave up 7 bases and J gave up 5 bases, with 11 bases separating them. The CDR3 loop reads CASTDSLYGYTF. The CDR3 DNA reads TGTGCCAGCACCGACAGCCTATATGGCTACACCTTC.

The sample holds one count of this clonotype. This chain joins TRBV5-1 and TRBJ2-3, with 7 nucleotides matching TRBD1. V lost 2 bases, J lost 3 bases, and 6 bases stayed unmatched. CDR1 and CDR2 (germline): SGHRS, YFSETQ. This CDR3 contains 15 residues. CDR3 DNA: TGCGCCAGCAGCTTCTTAACAGGGGAAACAGATACGCAGTATTTT. Protein sequence: CASSFLTGETDTQYF.

The chain couples TRBV20-1 to TRBJ2-3; D may be TRBD1 or TRBD2 (5 bases each). V was pared by 0 bases and J by 9 bases, with 10 bases between. Germline lookup yields CDR1 DFQATT and CDR2 SNEGSKA (reference sequence). The CDR3 loop spans 12 amino acids. The CDR3 protein is CSARDVGDTQYF. CDR3 sequence (DNA): TGCAGTGCTAGAGATGTGGGGGACACGCAGTATTTT.

This clonotype was picked up a small number of times. V gene TRBV7-8 combines with J gene TRBJ2-5, with D perhaps TRBD1 (5 bases). This CDR3 contains 15 residues. Germline values: CDR1 SGHVS, CDR2 FQNEAQ. V lost 7 bases and J 1 base, leaving 16 bases between the germline ends. Here the CDR3 reads CASTQGRAFQETQYF. CDR3 bases: TGTGCCAGCACTCAGGGCAGGGCCTTCCAAGAGACCCAGTACTTC. Together with reference TRBV7-8 and TRBJ2-5, the CDR3 gives the full variable domain: GAGVSQSPRYKVAKRGQDVALRCDPISGHVSLFWYQQALGQGPEFLTYFQNEAQLDKSGLPSDRFFAERPEGSVSTLKIQRTQQEDSAVYLCASTQGRAFQETQYFGPGTRLLVL.

This clonotype was counted only a few times. This chain connects TRBV18 to TRBJ2-5; D is undetermined. The germline V gene encodes CDR1 KGHSH and CDR2 LQKENI. The V end was cut by 3 bases, the J end by 5 bases, with 7 bases between. The CDR3 is 12 amino acids. CDR3 DNA: TGTGCCAGCTCACCTAGATACGAGACCCAGTACTTC. This encodes CASSPRYETQYF.

This clonotype was counted many times. This chain uses TRBV20-1 with TRBJ1-1; no reliable D call. This CDR3 spans 14 amino acids. Germline CDR1 DFQATT, CDR2 SNEGSKA (reference sequence). Trimming took off 5 bases at V and 6 bases at J, with 19 bases between the two ends. This CDR3 is CSAPRMRADPEAFF. CDR3 DNA: TGCAGTGCTCCTCGGATGCGGGCGGACCCTGAAGCTTTCTTT.

The J gene is TRBJ2-3, the V gene TRBV27, with TRBD2 identical over 11 bases. The CDR3 extends over 15 amino acids. Per the germline V gene, CDR1 is MNHEY and CDR2 is SMNVEV (reference sequence). After removal of 8 bases from V and 2 bases from J, the junction contained 6 bases not matched to a gene. CDR3 region: CASLDSGGDTDTQYF. Written as DNA, the CDR3 is TGTGCCAGCTTGGATAGCGGGGGGGACACAGATACGCAGTATTTT.

This clonotype was detected many times. The CDR3 loop is CASSLRARGQSEQFF. CDR3 coding DNA: TGCGCCAGCAGCTTGAGGGCACGGGGGCAGAGTGAGCAGTTCTTC. V gene TRBV5-1 combines with J gene TRBJ2-1, with D possibly being TRBD1 or TRBD2 (6 bases each). The V and J ends lost 1 base and 9 bases respectively, with 17 bases between them. Germline V gene lookup returns CDR1 SGHRS and CDR2 YFSETQ. The CDR3 consists of 15 residues.

The sample holds a few counts of this clonotype. This chain connects TRBV29-1 to TRBJ1-2; TRBD1 might be the D (6 bases). V was trimmed by 5 bases and J by 5 bases, leaving 12 bases between them. Germline CDR1 and CDR2: SQVTM and ANQGSEA. This CDR3 comprises 12 residues. In DNA, the CDR3 is TGCAGCGTTCCCGGGGGCGGGTATGGCTACACCTTC. It encodes CSVPGGGYGYTF.